Only a few counts were recorded for the clone carrying this T cell receptor (beta chain). Unmatched junction bases numbered 11, after V lost 0 bases and J lost 5 bases. Germline CDR1 is MGHRA and CDR2 is YSYEKL. This CDR3 comprises 18 residues. TCRdb passed the RT-PCR reads through MiXCR, listing each CDR3 protein once. This table holds around 700,000 distinct CDR3 sequences, 13% to 15% found once. This sequence joins TRBV4-1 and TRBJ1-5, with 9 bases fitting TRBD1. The sample consisted of memory CD4+ T cells from blood. This sequence was found in a female donor in good health, serving as a healthy control. The CDR3: CASSQEPLRQGGHQPQHF. The CDR3 DNA reads as TGCGCCAGCAGCCAAGAGCCCCTCAGACAGGGGGGTCATCAGCCCCAGCATTTT.